The clone carrying this T cell receptor (beta chain) was observed a handful of times. Its matching antigen is unknown. The CDR3 is 14 amino acids. Trimming pared 6 bases from V and 1 base from J, leaving 10 bases between. Germline V gene sequence: CDR1 SGHTA, CDR2 FQGNSA. This library used roughly 370 ng RNA and molecular barcoded adaptors spanning alpha/delta and beta/gamma chains. TCRdb reprocessed the reads via MiXCR and lists one record per CDR3 protein. The sample includes 30,000 to 40,000 distinct CDR3 sequences, 10% to 15% of them seen just once. This specimen comes from a study of read filtering for tumor transcriptome and immune sequencing. Study summary: Per sample, TCR-region reads ranged about 4 to 11 million by IR-seq, roughly 85 to 1273 by RNA-seq.

Notes on the study in general: The CD138-negative fraction was mixed bone marrow immune cells, not pure T cells.

The V call is TRBV7-2, the J call TRBJ2-4; D may correspond to TRBD1 or TRBD2 (5 bases each). The clonotype originates from a donor at least 40 years old with multiple myeloma. Sequencing was carried out using a population of CD138-negative cells sorted from bone marrow. This CDR3 reads CASREGLAKNIQYF. The CDR3 DNA reads TGTGCCAGCAGAGAGGGGCTTGCCAAAAACATTCAGTACTTC.